These T cell receptor beta chains were read from a single sample in a study of shared clonotypes between healthy human individuals. Some clones are missing from TCRdb's copy, which holds only in-frame ones; the method was immunoSEQ multiplex PCR. This sample yields under 850,000 clones, of which around 70% are seen a single time; about 1.8% belongs to the top ten. The specimen sequenced was memory CD4+ T cells sorted from blood. These TCRs come from a woman in her twenties or thirties in good health. Each CDR3 is given with its conserved first and last residue. The order of the fields is CDR3 DNA, CDR3 protein, V gene, clone size, J gene, D gene, CDR3 length. The D gene is left open where the match is weak. The size of a clone is reported for some rows only, either as once, few or many, or as a class for expanded clones.

cdr3_nt: TGCGCCAGCAGCTTGAGCGGGGTATCTAATGAAAAACTGTTTTTT
cdr3_aa: CASSLSGVSNEKLFF
v_call: TRBV5-1
clone_size: -
j_call: TRBJ1-4
d_call: -
cdr3_length: 15

cdr3_nt: TGCGCCAGCAGCTTACCCAGTAGCTCCTACAATGAGCAGTTCTTC
cdr3_aa: CASSLPSSSYNEQFF
v_call: TRBV5-1
clone_size: -
j_call: TRBJ2-1
d_call: -
cdr3_length: 15

cdr3_nt: TGTGCCAGCCGGACAGCCGGATATGGCTACACCTTC
cdr3_aa: CASRTAGYGYTF
v_call: TRBV27
clone_size: -
j_call: TRBJ1-2
d_call: -
cdr3_length: 12

cdr3_nt: TGTGCCTGGAGTGTAGGACAGATTTCTGGAAACACCATATATTTT
cdr3_aa: CAWSVGQISGNTIYF
v_call: TRBV30
clone_size: -
j_call: TRBJ1-3
d_call: -
cdr3_length: 15

cdr3_nt: TGCGCCAGCAGCGCTCTCGACAGGGACACTGAAGCTTTCTTT
cdr3_aa: CASSALDRDTEAFF
v_call: TRBV5-1
clone_size: -
j_call: TRBJ1-1
d_call: TRBD1
cdr3_length: 14

cdr3_nt: TGTGCCAGCAGTCCACAGGGGTCCTACGAGCAGTACTTC
cdr3_aa: CASSPQGSYEQYF
v_call: TRBV6-5
clone_size: -
j_call: TRBJ2-7
d_call: TRBD1
cdr3_length: 13

cdr3_nt: TGTGCCAGCAGCTTGGCGGTAGCGGGGGTGGGGACCACAGATACGCAGTATTTT
cdr3_aa: CASSLAVAGVGTTDTQYF
v_call: TRBV5-8
clone_size: -
j_call: TRBJ2-3
d_call: TRBD2
cdr3_length: 18

cdr3_nt: TGTGCCAGCAGCCAAGGGCTGCGTCGACAGGGCCCCACAGATACGCAGTATTTT
cdr3_aa: CASSQGLRRQGPTDTQYF
v_call: TRBV14
clone_size: once
j_call: TRBJ2-3
d_call: TRBD1
cdr3_length: 18

cdr3_nt: TGTGCCAGCAGTGTCAGGGGGTGGGATAGCAATCAGCCCCAGCATTTT
cdr3_aa: CASSVRGWDSNQPQHF
v_call: TRBV6-1
clone_size: -
j_call: TRBJ1-5
d_call: TRBD1
cdr3_length: 16

cdr3_nt: TGCGCCAGCAGCCCGCTGGGTGCGGAAAAGCAGTTCTTC
cdr3_aa: CASSPLGAEKQFF
v_call: TRBV4-1
clone_size: -
j_call: TRBJ2-1
d_call: -
cdr3_length: 13

cdr3_nt: TGTGCCAGCAGTCAAGCCGGGACAGGGAAAAATGAGCAGTTCTTC
cdr3_aa: CASSQAGTGKNEQFF
v_call: TRBV27
clone_size: -
j_call: TRBJ2-1
d_call: TRBD1
cdr3_length: 15

cdr3_nt: TGCGCCAGCAGTCAGCAAGAGACCCAGTACTTC
cdr3_aa: CASSQQETQYF
v_call: TRBV5-1
clone_size: once
j_call: TRBJ2-5
d_call: -
cdr3_length: 11

cdr3_nt: TGCGCCAGCAGCCGGGAGGGGAATGGTCAGCCCCAGCATTTT
cdr3_aa: CASSREGNGQPQHF
v_call: TRBV5-1
clone_size: -
j_call: TRBJ1-5
d_call: -
cdr3_length: 14

cdr3_nt: TGTGCCAGCAGCTTGCATATCGGCCAGGGAGACAATCAGCCCCAGCATTTT
cdr3_aa: CASSLHIGQGDNQPQHF
v_call: TRBV5-8
clone_size: few
j_call: TRBJ1-5
d_call: -
cdr3_length: 17

cdr3_nt: TGTGCCAGCAGCTTAGGGACCTCCCTTCATCAGCCCCAGCATTTT
cdr3_aa: CASSLGTSLHQPQHF
v_call: TRBV7-2
clone_size: few
j_call: TRBJ1-5
d_call: -
cdr3_length: 15

cdr3_nt: TGTGCCAGCAGTGACCCGGGACAGGGATCCACTGAAGCTTTCTTT
cdr3_aa: CASSDPGQGSTEAFF
v_call: TRBV28
clone_size: -
j_call: TRBJ1-1
d_call: TRBD1
cdr3_length: 15

cdr3_nt: TGTGCCAGCAGTTTTCCCGGACAAGGGGTTAACAATGAGCAGTTCTTC
cdr3_aa: CASSFPGQGVNNEQFF
v_call: TRBV28
clone_size: -
j_call: TRBJ2-1
d_call: -
cdr3_length: 16

cdr3_nt: TGTGCCAGCAGGATCGGACAGGGGGCTGTTGCTTTCTTT
cdr3_aa: CASRIGQGAVAFF
v_call: TRBV6-6
clone_size: -
j_call: TRBJ1-1
d_call: TRBD1
cdr3_length: 13

cdr3_nt: TGCGCCAGCAGCTTGGAGAAGGTACGGGACGAGCAGTACTTC
cdr3_aa: CASSLEKVRDEQYF
v_call: TRBV5-1
clone_size: -
j_call: TRBJ2-7
d_call: -
cdr3_length: 14

cdr3_nt: TGTGCCAGCAAGTTGGGTGGGACAGAAGTTCACGAGCAGTACTTC
cdr3_aa: CASKLGGTEVHEQYF
v_call: TRBV2
clone_size: -
j_call: TRBJ2-7
d_call: TRBD1
cdr3_length: 15

cdr3_nt: TGTGCCAGCAGGACCGGGACAGGGGTTTGGGAGCAGTACTTC
cdr3_aa: CASRTGTGVWEQYF
v_call: TRBV2
clone_size: once
j_call: TRBJ2-7
d_call: TRBD1
cdr3_length: 14

cdr3_nt: TGTGCCCCCAGCCGGGGAGCGAATGAGCAGTTCTTC
cdr3_aa: CAPSRGANEQFF
v_call: TRBV6-5
clone_size: -
j_call: TRBJ2-1
d_call: -
cdr3_length: 12

cdr3_nt: TGTGCCAGTAGCTCCGGGACTAGCGGTTACAATGAGCAGTTCTTC
cdr3_aa: CASSSGTSGYNEQFF
v_call: TRBV19
clone_size: -
j_call: TRBJ2-1
d_call: TRBD2
cdr3_length: 15